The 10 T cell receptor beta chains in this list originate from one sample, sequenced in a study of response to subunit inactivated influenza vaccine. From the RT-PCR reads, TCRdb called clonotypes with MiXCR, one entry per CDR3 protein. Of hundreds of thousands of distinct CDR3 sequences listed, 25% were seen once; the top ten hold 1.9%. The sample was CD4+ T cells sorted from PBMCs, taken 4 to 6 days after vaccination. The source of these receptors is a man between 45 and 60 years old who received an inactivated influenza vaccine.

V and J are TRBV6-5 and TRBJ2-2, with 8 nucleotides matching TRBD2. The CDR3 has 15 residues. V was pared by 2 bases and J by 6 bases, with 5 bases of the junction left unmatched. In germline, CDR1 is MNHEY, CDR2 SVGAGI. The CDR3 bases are TGTGCCAGCAGTTACGGTCGGGAGGGCCCCGGGGAGCTGTTTTTT. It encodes CASSYGREGPGELFF.

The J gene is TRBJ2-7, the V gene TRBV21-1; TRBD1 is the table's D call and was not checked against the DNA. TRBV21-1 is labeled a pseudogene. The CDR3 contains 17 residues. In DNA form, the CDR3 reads TGTGCCAGCAGCTCACCCTTGACAGGAGCCCTCTCCTACGAGCAGTACTTC. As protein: CASSSPLTGALSYEQYF.

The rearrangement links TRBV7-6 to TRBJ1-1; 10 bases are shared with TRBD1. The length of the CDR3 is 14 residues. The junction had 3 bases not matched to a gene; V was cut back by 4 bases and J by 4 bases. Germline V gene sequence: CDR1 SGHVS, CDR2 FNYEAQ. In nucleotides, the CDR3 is TGTGCCAGCAGCTCCAGGACAGGGGGCACTGAAGCTTTCTTT. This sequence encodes CASSSRTGGTEAFF. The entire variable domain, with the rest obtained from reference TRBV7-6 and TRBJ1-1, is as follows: GAGVSQSPRYKVTKRGQDVALRCDPISGHVSLYWYRQALGQGPEFLTYFNYEAQQDKSGLPNDRFSAERPEGSISTLTIQRTEQRDSAMYRCASSSRTGGTEAFFGQGTRLTVV.

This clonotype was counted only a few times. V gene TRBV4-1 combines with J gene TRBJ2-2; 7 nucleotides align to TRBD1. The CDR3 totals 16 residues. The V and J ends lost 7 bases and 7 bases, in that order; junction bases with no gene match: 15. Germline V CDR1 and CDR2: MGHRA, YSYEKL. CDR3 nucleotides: TGCGCCAGCAACCCAGGGGGTAGCAATTTGGTCGGGGAGCTGTTTTTT. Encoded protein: CASNPGGSNLVGELFF.

CDR3 sequence reads: CASSVLAVKFFSADTQYF. The CDR3 region has the DNA TGTGCCAGCAGTGTACTAGCGGTCAAGTTCTTCAGCGCAGATACGCAGTATTTT. This chain uses TRBV6-2 or TRBV6-3 with TRBJ2-3; 8 bases line up with TRBD2. There are 18 residues in the CDR3. From germline, CDR1 is MNHEY and CDR2 SVGEGT. V trimming: 5 bases; J trimming: 4 bases; junction bases outside the gene matches: 17.

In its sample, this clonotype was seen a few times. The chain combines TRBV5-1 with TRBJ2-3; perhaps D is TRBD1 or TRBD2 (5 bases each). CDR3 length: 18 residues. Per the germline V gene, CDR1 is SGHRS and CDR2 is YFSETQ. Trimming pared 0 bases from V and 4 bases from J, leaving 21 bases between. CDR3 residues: CASSLAGAGWTSADTQYF. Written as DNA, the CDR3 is TGCGCCAGCAGCTTGGCCGGGGCAGGGTGGACATCGGCAGATACGCAGTATTTT. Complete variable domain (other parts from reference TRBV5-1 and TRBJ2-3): KAGVTQTPRYLIKTRGQQVTLSCSPISGHRSVSWYQQTPGQGLQFLFEYFSETQRNKGNFPGRFSGRQFSNSRSEMNVSTLELGDSALYLCASSLAGAGWTSADTQYFGPGTRLTVL.

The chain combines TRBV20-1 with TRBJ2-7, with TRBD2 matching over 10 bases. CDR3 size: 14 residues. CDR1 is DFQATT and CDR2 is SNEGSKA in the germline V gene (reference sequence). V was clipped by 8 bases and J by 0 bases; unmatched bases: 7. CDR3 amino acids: CSTRLAGLSYEQYF. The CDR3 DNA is TGCAGTACCCGACTAGCGGGTCTCTCCTACGAGCAGTACTTC.

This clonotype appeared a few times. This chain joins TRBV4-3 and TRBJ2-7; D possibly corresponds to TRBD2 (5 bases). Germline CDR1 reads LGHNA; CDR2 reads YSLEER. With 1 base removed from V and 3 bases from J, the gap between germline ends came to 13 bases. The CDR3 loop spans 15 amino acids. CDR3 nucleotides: TGCGCCAGCAGCCAAGGACCCCTTGGGAGCTACGAGCAGTACTTC. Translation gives CASSQGPLGSYEQYF.

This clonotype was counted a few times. The CDR3 DNA reads TGTGCCAGCAGCTTAAGGCAGGAGCAGTTCTTC. This sequence encodes CASSLRQEQFF. The chain recombines TRBV7-2 with TRBJ2-1; D gene uncertain. Germline CDR1 and CDR2: SGHTA and FQGNSA. The ends were cut back, 2 bases at V and 10 bases at J, with 6 bases in the middle. This CDR3 is 11 amino acids long.

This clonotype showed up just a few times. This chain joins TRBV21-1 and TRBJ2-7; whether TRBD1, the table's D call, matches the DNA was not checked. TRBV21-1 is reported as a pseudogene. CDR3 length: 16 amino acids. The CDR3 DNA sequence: TGTGCCAGCAGCAAATTTTCAGCCTCCTGGGTTTACGAGCAGTACTTC. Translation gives CASSKFSASWVYEQYF.